The present T cell receptor (beta chain) was sequenced within a study of blood T cell repertoires in COVID-19. Overall study context: From the United States, Italy and Spain came samples of acute and convalescent COVID-19.

The V gene's germline CDR1 is LNHDA and CDR2 SQIVND (reference sequence). V lost 1 base to trimming and J lost 2 bases; unmatched junction nucleotides: 3. The CDR3 contains 15 residues. The repertoire was sequenced with immunoSEQ multiplex PCR; TCRdb's copy has only in-frame clones and lacks some. The sample includes a few hundred thousand clones, approximately 85% of them seen just once. The clonotype originates from a human donor in a cohort sampled during active COVID-19. The V gene is TRBV19, the J gene TRBJ2-7; 9 nucleotides align to TRBD1. The sequenced material came from peripheral blood. CDR3 nucleotide sequence: TGTGCCAGTAGTATAGCGACAGGGGGGACCTACGAGCAGTACTTC. It translates to CASSIATGGTYEQYF.